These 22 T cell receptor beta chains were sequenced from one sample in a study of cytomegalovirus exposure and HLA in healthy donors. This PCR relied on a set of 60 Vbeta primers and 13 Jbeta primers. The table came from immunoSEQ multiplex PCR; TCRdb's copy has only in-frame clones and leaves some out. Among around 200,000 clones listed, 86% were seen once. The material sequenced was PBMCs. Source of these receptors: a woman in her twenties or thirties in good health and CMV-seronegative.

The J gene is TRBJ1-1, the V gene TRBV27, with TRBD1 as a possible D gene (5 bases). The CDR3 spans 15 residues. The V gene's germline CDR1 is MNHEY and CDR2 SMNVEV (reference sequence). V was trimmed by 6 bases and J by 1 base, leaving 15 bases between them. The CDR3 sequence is CASRGRGNKNTEAFF. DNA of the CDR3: TGTGCCAGCAGGGGGCGGGGAAACAAGAACACTGAAGCTTTCTTT.

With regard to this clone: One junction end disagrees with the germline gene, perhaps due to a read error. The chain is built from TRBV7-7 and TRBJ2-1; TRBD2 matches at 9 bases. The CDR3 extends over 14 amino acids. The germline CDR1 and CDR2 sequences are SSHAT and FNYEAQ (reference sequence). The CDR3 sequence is CASSLAGEGNEQFF. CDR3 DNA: TGTGCTAGCAGCTTAGCGGGAGAGGGCAATGAGCAGTTCTTC.

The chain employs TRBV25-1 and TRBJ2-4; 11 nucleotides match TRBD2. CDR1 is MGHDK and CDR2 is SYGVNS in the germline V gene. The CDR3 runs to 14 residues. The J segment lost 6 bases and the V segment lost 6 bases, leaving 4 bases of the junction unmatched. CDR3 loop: CASSLAGGGNIQYF. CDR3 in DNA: TGTGCCAGCAGCTTAGCGGGAGGGGGAAACATTCAGTACTTC.

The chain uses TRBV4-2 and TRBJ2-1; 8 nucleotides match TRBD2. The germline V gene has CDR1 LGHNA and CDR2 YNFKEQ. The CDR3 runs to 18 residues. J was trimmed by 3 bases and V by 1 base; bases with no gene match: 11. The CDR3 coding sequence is TGTGCCAGCAGCCAAGTAAAAAGCGGGGGCTTTGGCTACAATGAGCAGTTCTTC. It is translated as CASSQVKSGGFGYNEQFF.

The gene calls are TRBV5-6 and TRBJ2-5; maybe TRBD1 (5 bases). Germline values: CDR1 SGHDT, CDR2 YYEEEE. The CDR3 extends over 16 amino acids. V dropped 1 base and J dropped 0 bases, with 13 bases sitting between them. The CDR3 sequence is CASSLPGPSYQETQYF. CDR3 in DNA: TGTGCCAGCAGCTTGCCAGGGCCCTCGTACCAAGAGACCCAGTACTTC.

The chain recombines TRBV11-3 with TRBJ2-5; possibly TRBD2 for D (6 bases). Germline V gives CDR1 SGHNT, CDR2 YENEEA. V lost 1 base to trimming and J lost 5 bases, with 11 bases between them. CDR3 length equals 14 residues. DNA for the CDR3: TGTGCCAGCAGCTTAGGCGGGGTTTCGGAGACCCAGTACTTC. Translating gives CASSLGGVSETQYF.

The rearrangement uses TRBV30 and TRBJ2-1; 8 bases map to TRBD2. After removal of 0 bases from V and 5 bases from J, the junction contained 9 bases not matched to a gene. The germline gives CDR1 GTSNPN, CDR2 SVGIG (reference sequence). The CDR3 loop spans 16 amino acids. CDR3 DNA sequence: TGTGCCTGGAGTGTACGTCAGCGGGGGAGGAACAATGAGCAGTTCTTC. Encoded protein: CAWSVRQRGRNNEQFF.

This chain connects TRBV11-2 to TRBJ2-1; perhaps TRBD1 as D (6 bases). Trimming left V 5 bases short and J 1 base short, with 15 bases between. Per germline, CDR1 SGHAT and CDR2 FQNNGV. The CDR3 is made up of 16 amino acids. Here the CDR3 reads CASSPIRGASYNEQFF. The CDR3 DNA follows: TGTGCCAGCAGCCCGATCAGGGGAGCTTCCTACAATGAGCAGTTCTTC. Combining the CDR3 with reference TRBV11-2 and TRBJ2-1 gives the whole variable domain EAGVAQSPRYKIIEKRQSVAFWCNPISGHATLYWYQQILGQGPKLLIQFQNNGVVDDSQLPKDRFSAERLKGVDSTLKIQPAKLEDSAVYLCASSPIRGASYNEQFFGPGTRLTVL.

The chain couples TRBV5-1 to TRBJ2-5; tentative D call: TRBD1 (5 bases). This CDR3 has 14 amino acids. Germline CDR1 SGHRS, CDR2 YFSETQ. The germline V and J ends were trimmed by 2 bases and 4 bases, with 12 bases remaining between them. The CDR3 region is CASSLQAEVETQYF. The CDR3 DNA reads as TGCGCCAGCAGCTTACAGGCAGAGGTAGAGACCCAGTACTTC.

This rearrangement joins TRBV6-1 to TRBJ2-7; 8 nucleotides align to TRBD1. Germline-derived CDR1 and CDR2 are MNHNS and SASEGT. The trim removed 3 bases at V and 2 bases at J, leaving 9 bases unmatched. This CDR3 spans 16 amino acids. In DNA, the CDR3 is TGTGCCAGCAGTGACAGAGGGGACAGGTTAACCTACGAGCAGTACTTC. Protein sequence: CASSDRGDRLTYEQYF.

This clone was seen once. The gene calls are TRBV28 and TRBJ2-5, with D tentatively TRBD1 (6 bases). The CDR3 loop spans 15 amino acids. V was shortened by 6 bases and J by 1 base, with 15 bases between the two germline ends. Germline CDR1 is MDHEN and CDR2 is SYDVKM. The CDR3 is CASRTTGLTQETQYF. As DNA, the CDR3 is TGTGCCAGCAGGACCACAGGGCTGACCCAAGAGACCCAGTACTTC.

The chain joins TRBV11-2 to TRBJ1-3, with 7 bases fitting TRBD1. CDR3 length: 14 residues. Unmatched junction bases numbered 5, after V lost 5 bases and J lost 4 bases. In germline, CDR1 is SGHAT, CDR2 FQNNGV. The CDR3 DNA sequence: TGTGCCAGCAGCCTCGGGACAGCCGGAAACACCATATATTTT. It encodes CASSLGTAGNTIYF.

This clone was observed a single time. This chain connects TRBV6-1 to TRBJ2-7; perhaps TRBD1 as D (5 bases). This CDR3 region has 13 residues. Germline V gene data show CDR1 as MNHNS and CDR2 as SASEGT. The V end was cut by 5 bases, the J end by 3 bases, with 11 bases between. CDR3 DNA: TGTGCCAGCAGTATGACAGAATTCTACGAGCAGTACTTC. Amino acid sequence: CASSMTEFYEQYF.

The CDR3 region is CASSQSGGGNTEAFF. The CDR3 DNA reads as TGTGCCAGCAGTCAGAGCGGGGGCGGCAACACTGAAGCTTTCTTT. The chain uses TRBV28 and TRBJ1-1, with D possibly being TRBD1 (6 bases). The CDR3 runs to 15 residues. Germline CDR1 is MDHEN and CDR2 is SYDVKM. V lost 5 bases and J 2 bases, leaving 15 bases between the germline ends. The variable domain in full, with the rest retrieved from reference TRBV28 and TRBJ1-1, is DVKVTQSSRYLVKRTGEKVFLECVQDMDHENMFWYRQDPGLGLRLIYFSYDVKMKEKGDIPEGYSVSREKKERFSLILESASTNQTSMYLCASSQSGGGNTEAFFGQGTRLTVV.

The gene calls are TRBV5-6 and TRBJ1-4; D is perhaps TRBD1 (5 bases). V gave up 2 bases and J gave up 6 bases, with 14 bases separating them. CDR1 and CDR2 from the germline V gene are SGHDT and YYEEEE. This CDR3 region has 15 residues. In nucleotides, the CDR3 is TGTGCCAGCAGCTTCTTCGAGACAGTTGATGAAAAACTGTTTTTT. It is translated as CASSFFETVDEKLFF.

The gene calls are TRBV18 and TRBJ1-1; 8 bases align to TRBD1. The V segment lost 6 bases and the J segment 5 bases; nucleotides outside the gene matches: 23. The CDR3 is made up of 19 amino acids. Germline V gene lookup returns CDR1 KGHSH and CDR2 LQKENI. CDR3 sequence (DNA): TGTGCCAGCTCCACCAGGTGGGCCCGGGACAGGTTCAATCCAACTGAAGCTTTCTTT. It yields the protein CASSTRWARDRFNPTEAFF.

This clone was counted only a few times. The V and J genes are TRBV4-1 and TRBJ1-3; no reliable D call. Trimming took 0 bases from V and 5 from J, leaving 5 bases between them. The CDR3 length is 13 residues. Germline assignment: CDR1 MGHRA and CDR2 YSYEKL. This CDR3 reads CASSQDARNTIYF. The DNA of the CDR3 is TGCGCCAGCAGCCAAGACGCTAGAAACACCATATATTTT.

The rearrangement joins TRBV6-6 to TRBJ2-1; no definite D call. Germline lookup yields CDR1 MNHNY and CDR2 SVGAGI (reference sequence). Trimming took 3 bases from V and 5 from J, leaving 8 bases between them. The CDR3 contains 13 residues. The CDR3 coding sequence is TGTGCCAGCAGTTATTGGCAGAACAATGAGCAGTTCTTC. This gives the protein CASSYWQNNEQFF.

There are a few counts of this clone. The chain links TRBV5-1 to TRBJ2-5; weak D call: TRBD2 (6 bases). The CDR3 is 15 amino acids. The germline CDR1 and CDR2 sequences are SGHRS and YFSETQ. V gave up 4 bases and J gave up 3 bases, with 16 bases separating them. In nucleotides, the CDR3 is TGCGCCAGCAGCGCTGCTTGGGGCGGGGAAGAGACCCAGTACTTC. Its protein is CASSAAWGGEETQYF.

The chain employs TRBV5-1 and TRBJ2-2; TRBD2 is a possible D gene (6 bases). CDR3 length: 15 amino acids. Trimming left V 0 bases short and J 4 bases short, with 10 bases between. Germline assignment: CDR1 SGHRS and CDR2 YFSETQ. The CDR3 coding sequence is TGCGCCAGCAGCTTGGAGGCCGGGAGCACCGGGGAGCTGTTTTTT. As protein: CASSLEAGSTGELFF.

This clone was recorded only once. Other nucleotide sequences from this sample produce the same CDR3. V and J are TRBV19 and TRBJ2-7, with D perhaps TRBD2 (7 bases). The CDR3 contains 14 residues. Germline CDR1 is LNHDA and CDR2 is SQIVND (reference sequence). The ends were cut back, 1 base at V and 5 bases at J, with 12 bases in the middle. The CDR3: CASSIVGGGDEQYF. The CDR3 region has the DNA TGTGCCAGTAGTATAGTGGGAGGGGGAGACGAGCAGTACTTC. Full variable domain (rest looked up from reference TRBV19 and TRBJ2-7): DGGITQSPKYLFRKEGQNVTLSCEQNLNHDAMYWYRQDPGQGLRLIYYSQIVNDFQKGDIAEGYSVSREKKESFPLTVTSAQKNPTAFYLCASSIVGGGDEQYFGPGTRLTVT.

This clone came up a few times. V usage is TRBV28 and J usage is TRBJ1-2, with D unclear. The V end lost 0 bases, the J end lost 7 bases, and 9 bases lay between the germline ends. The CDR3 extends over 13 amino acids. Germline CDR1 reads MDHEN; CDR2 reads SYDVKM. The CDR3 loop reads CASSLWQSSGYTF. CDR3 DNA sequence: TGTGCCAGCAGTTTATGGCAGTCAAGTGGCTACACCTTC.